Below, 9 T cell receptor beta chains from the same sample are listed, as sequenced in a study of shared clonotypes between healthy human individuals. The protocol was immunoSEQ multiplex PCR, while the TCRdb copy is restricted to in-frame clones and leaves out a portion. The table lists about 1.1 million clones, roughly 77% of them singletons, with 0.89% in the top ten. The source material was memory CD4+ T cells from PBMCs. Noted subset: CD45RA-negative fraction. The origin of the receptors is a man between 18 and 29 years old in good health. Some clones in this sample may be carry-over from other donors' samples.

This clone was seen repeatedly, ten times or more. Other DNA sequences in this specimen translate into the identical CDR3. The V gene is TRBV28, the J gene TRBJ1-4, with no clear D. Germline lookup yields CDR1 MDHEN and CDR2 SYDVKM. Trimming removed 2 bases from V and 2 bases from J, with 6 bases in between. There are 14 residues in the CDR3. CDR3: CASSLTGTNEKLFF. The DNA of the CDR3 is TGTGCCAGCAGTTTAACGGGGACTAATGAAAAACTGTTTTTT.

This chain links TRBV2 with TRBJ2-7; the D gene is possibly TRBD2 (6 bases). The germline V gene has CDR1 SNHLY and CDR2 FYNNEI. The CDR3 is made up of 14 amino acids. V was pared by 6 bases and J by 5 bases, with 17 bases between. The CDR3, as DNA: TGTGCCAGCAGCCAGGCGCAGGGAGGACACGAGCAGTACTTC. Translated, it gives CASSQAQGGHEQYF.

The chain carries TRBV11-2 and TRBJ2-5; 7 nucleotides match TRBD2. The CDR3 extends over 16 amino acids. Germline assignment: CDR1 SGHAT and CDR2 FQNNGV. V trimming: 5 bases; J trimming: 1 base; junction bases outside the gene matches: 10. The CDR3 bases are TGTGCCAGCAGCCCGCACCCTAGCGGAATCCAAGAGACCCAGTACTTC. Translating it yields CASSPHPSGIQETQYF.

CDR3 protein: CASSPDRGYGYTF. The CDR3 nucleotides read TGTGCCAGCAGCCCGGACAGGGGCTATGGCTACACCTTC. J is TRBJ1-2 and V is TRBV7-6; the match to TRBD1 covers 9 bases. The CDR3 loop spans 13 amino acids. J gave up 4 bases and V 5 bases, and 2 bases lay outside the gene matches. CDR1 is SGHVS and CDR2 is FNYEAQ in the germline V gene.

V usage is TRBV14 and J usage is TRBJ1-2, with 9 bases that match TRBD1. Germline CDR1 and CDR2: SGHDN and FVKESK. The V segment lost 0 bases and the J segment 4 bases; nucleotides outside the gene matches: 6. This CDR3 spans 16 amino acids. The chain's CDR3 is CASSQDHGTGSYGYTF. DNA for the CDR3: TGTGCCAGCAGCCAAGATCACGGGACAGGGTCCTATGGCTACACCTTC.

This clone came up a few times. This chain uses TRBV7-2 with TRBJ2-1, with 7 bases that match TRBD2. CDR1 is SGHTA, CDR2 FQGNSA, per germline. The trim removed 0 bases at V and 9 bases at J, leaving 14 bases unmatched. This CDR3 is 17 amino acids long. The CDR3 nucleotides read TGTGCCAGCAGCTTAGCGCTTGCTAGCGGAGGGGAGGGTGAGCAGTTCTTC. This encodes CASSLALASGGEGEQFF.

CDR3 residues: CASIPSLLVGPKVRHGELFF. In DNA, the CDR3 is TGTGCCAGCATACCGAGTCTTCTGGTGGGACCCAAAGTCCGTCACGGGGAGCTGTTTTTT. V is TRBV7-8 and J is TRBJ2-2; the D gene could be TRBD1 or TRBD2 (5 bases each). This CDR3 contains 20 residues. Germline V CDR1 and CDR2: SGHVS, FQNEAQ. Trimming removed 7 bases at V and 7 bases at J, with 34 bases between.

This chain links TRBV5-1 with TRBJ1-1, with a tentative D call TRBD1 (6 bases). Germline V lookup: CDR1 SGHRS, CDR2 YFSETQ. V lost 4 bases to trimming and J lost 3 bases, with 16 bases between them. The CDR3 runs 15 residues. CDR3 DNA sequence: TGCGCCAGCAGCCGGGACATCCAAGGGTACACTGAAGCTTTCTTT. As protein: CASSRDIQGYTEAFF. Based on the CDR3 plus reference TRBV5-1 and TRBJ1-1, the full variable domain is KAGVTQTPRYLIKTRGQQVTLSCSPISGHRSVSWYQQTPGQGLQFLFEYFSETQRNKGNFPGRFSGRQFSNSRSEMNVSTLELGDSALYLCASSRDIQGYTEAFFGQGTRLTVV.

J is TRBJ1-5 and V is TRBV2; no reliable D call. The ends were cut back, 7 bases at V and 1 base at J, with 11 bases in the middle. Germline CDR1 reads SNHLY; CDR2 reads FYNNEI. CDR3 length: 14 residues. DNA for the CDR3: TGTGCCAGCACCCAGTGGGTCAGCAATCAGCCCCAGCATTTT. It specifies CASTQWVSNQPQHF.